These 15 T cell receptor beta chains originate from one sample sequenced in a study of OX40 agonist ivuxolimab in advanced cancers. Using immunoSEQ multiplex PCR, the repertoire was profiled, and TCRdb retains in-frame clones only, with some absent. The repertoire holds more than 75,000 clones, with around 80% as singletons. The sequenced sample was CD4+ or CD8+ T cells sorted from blood, obtained in a trial of the OX40 agonist ivuxolimab. All receptors derive from an adult with an advanced solid tumor such as melanoma, head and neck, liver or kidney cancer.

The rearrangement uses TRBV5-1 and TRBJ2-2; no definite D call. Trimming took 0 bases from V and 3 from J, leaving 9 bases between them. From germline, CDR1 is SGHRS and CDR2 YFSETQ. CDR3 size: 15 residues. The DNA for the CDR3 is TGCGCCAGCAGCTTGGTGCAGGCGGACACCGGGGAGCTGTTTTTT. Translation gives CASSLVQADTGELFF.

This clone was seen only once. V usage is TRBV25-1 and J usage is TRBJ1-2, with D perhaps matching TRBD1 (6 bases). Per the germline V gene, CDR1 is MGHDK and CDR2 is SYGVNS. V was cut by 4 bases and J by 5 bases, with 14 bases left in between. This CDR3 is 14 amino acids long. The CDR3 DNA reads TGTGCCAGCAGTGGACCGGGACACTTATATGGCTACACCTTC. This codes for CASSGPGHLYGYTF.

The chain recombines TRBV5-5 with TRBJ1-5, with TRBD1 as a possible D gene (6 bases). This CDR3 contains 14 residues. Germline lookup yields CDR1 SGHKS and CDR2 YYEKEE (reference sequence). With 6 bases removed from V and 7 bases from J, the gap between germline ends came to 17 bases. The CDR3, as DNA: TGTGCCAGCACCTCCGAGGGGGGTTTACAGCCCCAGCATTTT. It is translated as CASTSEGGLQPQHF.

The chain uses TRBV5-6 and TRBJ1-6; D not certain. Between the trimmed V and J ends, which lost 1 base and 9 bases, there was a span of 11 bases. From germline, CDR1 is SGHDT and CDR2 YYEEEE. The CDR3 runs 14 residues. CDR3 amino acids: CASSLPPEGSPLHF. As DNA, the CDR3 is TGTGCCAGCAGCTTGCCTCCCGAAGGTTCACCCCTCCACTTT.

This chain uses TRBV15 with TRBJ1-4; weak D call: TRBD1 (6 bases). V dropped 0 bases and J dropped 6 bases, with 14 bases sitting between them. The CDR3 covers 16 residues. Germline V lookup: CDR1 LNHNV, CDR2 YYDKDF (reference sequence). Here the CDR3 DNA reads TGTGCCACCAGCAGAGATGTGGAACAGGGCGATGAAAAACTGTTTTTT. Translation gives CATSRDVEQGDEKLFF.

This clone was observed a single time. This chain uses TRBV27 with TRBJ1-2; D is possibly TRBD1 (5 bases). The ends were cut back, 0 bases at V and 8 bases at J, with 10 bases in the middle. The CDR3 sequence is 13 residues long. CDR1 MNHEY and CDR2 SMNVEV come from the germline V gene (reference sequence). CDR3 bases: TGTGCCAGCAGTTTATCTCCAGGGTACGGCTACACCTTC. The encoded protein is CASSLSPGYGYTF.

This clone is a singleton in its sample. This sequence joins TRBV4-3 and TRBJ2-1; 9 bases are a match to TRBD2. Per germline, CDR1 LGHNA and CDR2 YSLEER. The V and J ends lost 0 bases and 4 bases, in that order; junction bases with no gene match: 4. The CDR3 length is 16 residues. Here the CDR3 DNA reads TGCGCCAGCAGCCAAGATAGTCTAGCGGGATACAATGAGCAGTTCTTC. Its translation is CASSQDSLAGYNEQFF.

The genes are TRBV9 and TRBJ2-5; 9 bases line up with TRBD2. V gave up 4 bases and J gave up 5 bases; unmatched junction bases: 9. CDR1 is SGDLS and CDR2 is YYNGEE in the germline V gene. CDR3 length: 15 amino acids. The CDR3 DNA reads as TGTGCCAGCAGCCCCTCGGGACTAGCTCGGGAGACCCAGTACTTC. Protein product: CASSPSGLARETQYF.

CDR3 sequence (DNA): TGCGCCAGCAGCCGACTCCGGACGGAAGGCACAGATACGCAGTATTTT. It codes for CASSRLRTEGTDTQYF. J is TRBJ2-3 and V is TRBV4-1, with D hard to call. V shed 4 bases and J shed 1 base, with 15 bases lying between them. This CDR3 has 16 residues. Germline lookup yields CDR1 MGHRA and CDR2 YSYEKL.

The V call is TRBV19, the J call TRBJ1-3; TRBD1 is a possible D gene (5 bases). The V end was cut by 3 bases, the J end by 7 bases, with 16 bases between. The CDR3 runs 15 residues. Germline V gene lookup returns CDR1 LNHDA and CDR2 SQIVND (reference sequence). The CDR3 loop reads CASSISGPLWNTIYF. The CDR3 DNA follows: TGTGCCAGTAGTATCTCGGGACCACTCTGGAACACCATATATTTT. Drawing the rest from reference TRBV19 and TRBJ1-3, the complete variable domain is DGGITQSPKYLFRKEGQNVTLSCEQNLNHDAMYWYRQDPGQGLRLIYYSQIVNDFQKGDIAEGYSVSREKKESFPLTVTSAQKNPTAFYLCASSISGPLWNTIYFGEGSWLTVV.

This sequence joins TRBV6-5 and TRBJ1-1; maybe TRBD1 (5 bases). The CDR3 runs to 13 residues. Germline CDR1 is MNHEY and CDR2 is SVGAGI. The V and J ends lost 6 bases and 0 bases respectively, with 8 bases between them. The CDR3 region is CASRTTVNTEAFF. Written as DNA, the CDR3 is TGTGCCAGCAGAACGACAGTGAACACTGAAGCTTTCTTT.

J is TRBJ2-1 and V is TRBV9; the match to TRBD2 covers 11 bases. V dropped 3 bases and J dropped 6; count of bases not matched to a gene: 5. The length of the CDR3 is 15 residues. Germline CDR1 and CDR2: SGDLS and YYNGEE. The CDR3 DNA is TGTGCCAGCAGCGGTACTAGCGGGAGAACCAATGAGCAGTTCTTC. Translation gives CASSGTSGRTNEQFF.

The chain has TRBV25-1 and TRBJ1-4; 8 bases match TRBD1. Germline lookup yields CDR1 MGHDK and CDR2 SYGVNS. The CDR3 is 18 amino acids. Losses at the gene ends were 2 bases for V and 8 bases for J; bases not matched to a gene: 16. CDR3 coding DNA: TGTGCCAGCAGTGAAGGTGCCAGGGGGCTTCAAGATTGGGAAAAACTGTTTTTT. Residues: CASSEGARGLQDWEKLFF.

The chain joins TRBV11-2 to TRBJ2-2; the D gene is possibly TRBD1 (6 bases). Per germline, CDR1 SGHAT and CDR2 FQNNGV. The CDR3 is 15 residues long. V lost 9 bases, J lost 5 bases, and 19 bases lay in between. In nucleotides, the CDR3 is TGTGCCAGTTTGGCCCCCCTAACAGGGACCGGGGAGCTGTTTTTT. Amino acid sequence: CASLAPLTGTGELFF.

The chain carries TRBV27 and TRBJ1-6; D not certain. Germline CDR1 is MNHEY and CDR2 is SMNVEV (reference sequence). CDR3 length: 15 residues. V dropped 4 bases and J dropped 0 bases, with 7 bases sitting between them. The CDR3 coding sequence is TGTGCCAGCAGTTCGCCTAGCTCCTATAATTCACCCCTCCACTTT. This translates into CASSSPSSYNSPLHF.